A single sample is the source of the 23 T cell receptor beta chains below, sequenced in a study of blood T cell repertoires in COVID-19 (dated by TCRdb to the early 2020s). The receptor library was made with the immunoSEQ multiplex PCR assay. TCRdb carries this immuneACCESS record with in-frame sequences only. Its versions omit some clonotypes, under half of them owing to an unresolved V gene in the studies checked, with the rest unexplained. The sample table shows approximately 70,000 clones, and roughly 80% are seen once. The ten largest clonotypes hold approximately 0.8% of the sample. Sequencing was performed on peripheral blood. The receptors were sampled from a woman between 65 and 79 years old with acute or convalescent COVID-19.

The chain has TRBV19 and TRBJ1-4, with TRBD1 matching over 8 bases. Trimming took 8 bases from V and 7 from J; bases not matched to a gene: 6. This CDR3 has 13 amino acids. Germline lookup yields CDR1 LNHDA and CDR2 SQIVND (reference sequence). CDR3 DNA sequence: TGTGCCAGTGGGCCGGGACAGGTTGAAAAACTGTTTTTT. Protein sequence: CASGPGQVEKLFF.

The V and J genes are TRBV6-5 and TRBJ2-7; the match to TRBD1 covers 7 bases. Germline V gene lookup returns CDR1 MNHEY and CDR2 SVGAGI. J lost 2 bases, V lost 5 bases, and 3 bases had no gene match. CDR3 length: 13 residues. CDR3 loop: CASSRDRAYEQYF. The CDR3 DNA sequence: TGTGCCAGCAGTCGGGACAGAGCCTACGAGCAGTACTTC.

This sequence joins TRBV29-1 and TRBJ1-1; D is unclear. This CDR3 comprises 13 residues. The ends were cut back, 5 bases at V and 1 base at J, with 11 bases in the middle. In germline, CDR1 is SQVTM, CDR2 ANQGSEA. CDR3 protein: CSVLTGGNTEAFF. The CDR3 DNA follows: TGCAGCGTTCTAACGGGAGGGAACACTGAAGCTTTCTTT.

V gene TRBV2 combines with J gene TRBJ2-1; 7 bases map to TRBD2. The CDR3 consists of 15 residues. Germline V lookup: CDR1 SNHLY, CDR2 FYNNEI. The trim removed 6 bases at V and 3 bases at J, leaving 8 bases unmatched. The CDR3 loop is CASRGLGGSYNEQFF. The CDR3 coding sequence is TGTGCCAGCAGGGGCTTGGGCGGGAGCTACAATGAGCAGTTCTTC.

This chain uses TRBV2 with TRBJ1-2; D gene uncertain. V was pared by 4 bases and J by 0 bases, with 12 bases between. The CDR3 is 15 amino acids. The germline gives CDR1 SNHLY, CDR2 FYNNEI. CDR3 amino acids: CASSVQTASNYGYTF. CDR3 nucleotides: TGTGCCAGCAGTGTTCAAACAGCATCTAACTATGGCTACACCTTC.

The chain combines TRBV19 with TRBJ1-2, with TRBD1 matching over 8 bases. CDR1 and CDR2 from the germline V gene are LNHDA and SQIVND (reference sequence). The ends lost 4 bases at V and 4 bases at J; junction bases unmatched: 2. There are 13 residues in the CDR3. The CDR3 sequence: CASSKGQVYGYTF. The CDR3 region has the DNA TGTGCCAGTAGTAAGGGACAGGTCTATGGCTACACCTTC.

V gene TRBV10-3 combines with J gene TRBJ2-1, with 10 bases aligning to TRBD2. Looked up from germline, CDR1 is ENHRY and CDR2 is SYGVKD. The CDR3 has 15 amino acids. V dropped 2 bases and J dropped 7; count of bases not matched to a gene: 5. In DNA form, the CDR3 reads TGTGCCATCAGTGAGCCGGGACTAGCGTCGAATGAGCAGTTCTTC. Its protein is CAISEPGLASNEQFF.

The V gene is TRBV18, the J gene TRBJ1-6, with 9 bases aligning to TRBD1. Per the germline V gene, CDR1 is KGHSH and CDR2 is LQKENI. J lost 5 bases, V lost 4 bases, and 0 bases had no gene match. The length of the CDR3 is 14 residues. This chain's CDR3 is CASSRQGDNSPLHF. CDR3 bases: TGTGCCAGCTCACGACAGGGGGATAATTCACCCCTCCACTTT.

The chain combines TRBV2 with TRBJ2-7; tentatively, D is TRBD1 (5 bases). With 5 bases removed from V and 3 bases from J, the gap between germline ends came to 11 bases. The germline gives CDR1 SNHLY, CDR2 FYNNEI. This CDR3 contains 13 residues. The CDR3 is CASSQDNVYEQYF. CDR3 nucleotide sequence: TGTGCCAGCAGTCAGGACAATGTCTACGAGCAGTACTTC.

This chain links TRBV29-1 with TRBJ1-1; 10 nucleotides match TRBD1. CDR3 size: 13 residues. Germline V lookup: CDR1 SQVTM, CDR2 ANQGSEA. The V gene end was trimmed by 7 bases and the J gene end by 3 bases; junction bases not matched to a gene: 5. CDR3 protein: CSADRGLDTEAFF. In nucleotides, the CDR3 is TGCAGCGCCGACAGGGGGCTTGACACTGAAGCTTTCTTT.

The chain has TRBV6-5 and TRBJ2-7, with 9 bases fitting TRBD1. Trimming removed 2 bases from V and 3 bases from J; junction bases left unmatched: 5. The length of the CDR3 is 15 residues. Germline V gives CDR1 MNHEY, CDR2 SVGAGI. This chain's CDR3 is CASSYVGTGLYEQYF. In DNA, the CDR3 is TGTGCCAGCAGTTACGTAGGGACAGGGCTCTACGAGCAGTACTTC.

The chain recombines TRBV5-6 with TRBJ1-2, with 7 bases aligning to TRBD1. The V segment lost 3 bases and the J segment 1 base; nucleotides outside the gene matches: 15. The CDR3 extends over 18 amino acids. Germline CDR1 reads SGHDT; CDR2 reads YYEEEE. For the CDR3, the DNA is TGTGCCAGCAGCTACCTACCGACGACAGGGACATATAACTATGGCTACACCTTC. Its translation: CASSYLPTTGTYNYGYTF.

The rearrangement links TRBV7-2 to TRBJ2-1; TRBD1 agrees at 7 bases. The CDR3 consists of 16 residues. Per the germline V gene, CDR1 is SGHTA and CDR2 is FQGNSA. Losses at the gene ends were 0 bases for V and 4 bases for J; bases not matched to a gene: 6. The CDR3 region is CASSLAPGTAYNEQFF. CDR3 sequence (DNA): TGTGCCAGCAGCTTAGCGCCGGGGACAGCTTACAATGAGCAGTTCTTC.

This sequence joins TRBV10-1 and TRBJ2-2; 10 bases line up with TRBD2. Germline V lookup: CDR1 WNHNN, CDR2 SYGVQD (reference sequence). V lost 0 bases, J lost 4 bases, and 2 bases stayed unmatched. CDR3 size: 16 residues. This chain's CDR3 is CASSESSGGATGELFF. CDR3 in DNA: TGCGCCAGCAGTGAGTCGAGCGGGGGGGCCACCGGGGAGCTGTTTTTT.

The V call is TRBV6-5, the J call TRBJ2-3, with a tentative D call TRBD1 (6 bases). The germline CDR1 and CDR2 sequences are MNHEY and SVGAGI. Trimming left V 5 bases short and J 0 bases short, with 9 bases between. The CDR3 sequence is 14 residues long. The CDR3 coding sequence is TGTGCCAGCAGTAGACAGGCTAGCACAGATACGCAGTATTTT. Protein sequence: CASSRQASTDTQYF.

V usage is TRBV6-1 and J usage is TRBJ1-2; 8 bases line up with TRBD1. Germline CDR1 and CDR2: MNHNS and SASEGT. V shed 0 bases, J shed 6 bases, and the junction held 3 bases outside the gene matches. This CDR3 has 14 residues. This CDR3 reads CASSEAQGADGYTF. CDR3 sequence (DNA): TGTGCCAGCAGTGAAGCGCAGGGGGCTGATGGCTACACCTTC.

The chain recombines TRBV21-1 with TRBJ2-7; the DNA was not used to check the table's D call, TRBD2. TRBV21-1 is given as a pseudogene. The CDR3 runs 16 residues. DNA for the CDR3: TGTGCCAGCACCAAAGGGAACGGTGGAGGATGCTACGAGCAGTACTTC. This gives the protein CASTKGNGGGCYEQYF.

J is TRBJ2-5 and V is TRBV18; the D gene is possibly TRBD2 (6 bases). The ends were cut back, 3 bases at V and 4 bases at J, with 12 bases in the middle. This CDR3 region has 14 residues. The V gene's germline CDR1 is KGHSH and CDR2 LQKENI. CDR3 in DNA: TGTGCCAGCTCACCCGGGAGACAGCCAGAGACCCAGTACTTC. Translation gives CASSPGRQPETQYF.

The J gene is TRBJ1-1, the V gene TRBV30, with D maybe TRBD1 (6 bases). Germline V gene data show CDR1 as GTSNPN and CDR2 as SVGIG (reference sequence). The V end lost 0 bases, the J end lost 4 bases, and 15 bases lay between the germline ends. The CDR3 totals 15 residues. In DNA form, the CDR3 reads TGTGCCTGGAGTGTACGAGGGGGGGAGAGCACTGAAGCTTTCTTT. Amino acids: CAWSVRGGESTEAFF.

V is TRBV6-5 and J is TRBJ2-5; TRBD1 is a possible D gene (6 bases). Per germline, CDR1 MNHEY and CDR2 SVGAGI. V dropped 4 bases and J dropped 2 bases, with 8 bases sitting between them. This CDR3 region has 13 residues. CDR3 protein: CASSSTGQETQYF. The CDR3 DNA reads as TGTGCCAGCAGTTCGACAGGTCAAGAGACCCAGTACTTC.

The chain combines TRBV19 with TRBJ1-2; the match to TRBD1 covers 8 bases. The length of the CDR3 is 13 residues. V shed 2 bases and J 7 bases; nucleotides not matched to a gene: 3. Looked up from germline, CDR1 is LNHDA and CDR2 is SQIVND (reference sequence). This CDR3 is CASSIRTGIGYTF. The CDR3 DNA is TGTGCCAGTAGTATAAGGACAGGGATTGGCTACACCTTC.

The chain employs TRBV19 and TRBJ2-7, with D tentatively TRBD1 (5 bases). There are 12 residues in the CDR3. CDR1 is LNHDA and CDR2 is SQIVND in the germline V gene (reference sequence). V lost 4 bases, J lost 5 bases, and 9 bases lay in between. The CDR3 loop is CASSNLGDEQYF. The CDR3 bases are TGTGCCAGTAGTAACCTAGGGGACGAGCAGTACTTC.

This clone was picked up one time. The gene calls are TRBV19 and TRBJ2-1; no clear D gene. The V gene lost 3 bases and the J gene lost 7 bases, with 10 bases spanning the gap. The CDR3 loop spans 13 amino acids. Germline CDR1 LNHDA, CDR2 SQIVND (reference sequence). This CDR3 is CASSILAENEQFF. The DNA for the CDR3 is TGTGCCAGTAGTATTTTAGCTGAAAATGAGCAGTTCTTC.